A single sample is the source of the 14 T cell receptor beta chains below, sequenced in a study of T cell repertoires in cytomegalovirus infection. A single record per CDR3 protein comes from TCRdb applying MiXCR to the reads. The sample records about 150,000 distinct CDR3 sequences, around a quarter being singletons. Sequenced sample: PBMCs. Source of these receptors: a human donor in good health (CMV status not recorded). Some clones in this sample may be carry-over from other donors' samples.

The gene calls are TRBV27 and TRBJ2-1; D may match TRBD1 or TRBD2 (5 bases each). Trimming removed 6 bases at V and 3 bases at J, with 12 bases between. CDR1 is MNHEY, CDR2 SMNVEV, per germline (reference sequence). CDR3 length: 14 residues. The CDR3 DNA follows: TGTGCCAGCAGGGGGGTCTTCCTCTACAATGAGCAGTTCTTC. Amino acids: CASRGVFLYNEQFF.

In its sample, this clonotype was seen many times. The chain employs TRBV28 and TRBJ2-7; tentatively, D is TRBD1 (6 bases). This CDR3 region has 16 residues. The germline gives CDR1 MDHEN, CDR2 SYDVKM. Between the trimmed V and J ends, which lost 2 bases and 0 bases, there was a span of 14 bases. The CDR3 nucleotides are TGTGCCAGCAGTTTAAGTGACAGGAGACCCTCCTACGAGCAGTACTTC. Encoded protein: CASSLSDRRPSYEQYF.

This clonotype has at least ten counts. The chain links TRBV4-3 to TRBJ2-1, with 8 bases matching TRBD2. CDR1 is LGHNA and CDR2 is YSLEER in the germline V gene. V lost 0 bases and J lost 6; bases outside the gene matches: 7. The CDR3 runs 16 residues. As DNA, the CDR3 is TGCGCCAGCAGCCAAGACCAGCGGGAGCTGGGCAATGAGCAGTTCTTC. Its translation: CASSQDQRELGNEQFF.

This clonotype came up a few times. The DNA of the CDR3 is TGTGCCAGCAGCCGCTCAAGCCCACCCGGCTATGGCTACACCTTC. This translates into CASSRSSPPGYGYTF. The genes are TRBV12-3 or TRBV12-4 and TRBJ1-2; no definite D call. CDR3 length: 15 amino acids. V was pared by 6 bases and J by 4 bases, with 18 bases between.

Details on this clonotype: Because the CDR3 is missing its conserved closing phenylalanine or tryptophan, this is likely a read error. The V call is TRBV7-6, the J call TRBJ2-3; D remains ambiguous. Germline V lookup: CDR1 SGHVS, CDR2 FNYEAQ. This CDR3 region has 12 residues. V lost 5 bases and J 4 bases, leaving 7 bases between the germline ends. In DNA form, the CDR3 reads TGTGCCAGCAGCCTAGGCCCAGATACGCAGTATCTT. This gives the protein CASSLGPDTQYL.

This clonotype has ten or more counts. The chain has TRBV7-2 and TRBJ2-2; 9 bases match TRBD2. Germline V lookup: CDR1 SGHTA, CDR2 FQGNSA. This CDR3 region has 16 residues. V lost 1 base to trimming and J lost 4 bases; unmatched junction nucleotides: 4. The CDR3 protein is CASSLVGGRVTGELFF. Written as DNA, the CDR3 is TGTGCCAGCAGCTTAGTGGGCGGGAGGGTCACCGGGGAGCTGTTTTTT. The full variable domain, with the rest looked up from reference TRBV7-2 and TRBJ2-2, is GAGVSQSPSNKVTEKGKDVELRCDPISGHTALYWYRQSLGQGLEFLIYFQGNSAPDKSGLPSDRFSAERTGGSVSTLTIQRTQQEDSAVYLCASSLVGGRVTGELFFGEGSRLTVL.

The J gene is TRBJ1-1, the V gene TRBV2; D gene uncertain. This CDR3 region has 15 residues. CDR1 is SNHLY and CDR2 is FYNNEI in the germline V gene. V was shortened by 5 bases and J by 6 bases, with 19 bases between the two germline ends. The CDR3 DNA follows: TGTGCCAGCAGTATCAAAGAAAGAGTTGTCTCTGAAGCTTTCTTT. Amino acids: CASSIKERVVSEAFF.

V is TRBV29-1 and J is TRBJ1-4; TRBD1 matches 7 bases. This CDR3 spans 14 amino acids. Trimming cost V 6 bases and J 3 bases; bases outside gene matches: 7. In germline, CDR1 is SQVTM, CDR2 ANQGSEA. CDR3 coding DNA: TGCAGCGTCGGAACCGGGACAGCTAATGAAAAACTGTTTTTT. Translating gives CSVGTGTANEKLFF.

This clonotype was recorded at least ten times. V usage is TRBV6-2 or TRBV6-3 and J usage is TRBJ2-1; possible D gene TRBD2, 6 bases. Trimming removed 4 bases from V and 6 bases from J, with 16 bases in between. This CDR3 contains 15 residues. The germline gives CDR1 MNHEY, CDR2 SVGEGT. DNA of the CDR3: TGTGCCAGCAGTTCCCCCGCCCTAGCGAGCAATGAGCAGTTCTTC. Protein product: CASSSPALASNEQFF.

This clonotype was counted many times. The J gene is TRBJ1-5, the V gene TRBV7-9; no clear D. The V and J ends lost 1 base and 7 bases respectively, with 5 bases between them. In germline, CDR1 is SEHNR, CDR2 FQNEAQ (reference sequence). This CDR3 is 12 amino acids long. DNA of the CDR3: TGTGCCAGCAGCTTAGGGGTCCAGCCCCAGCATTTT. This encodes CASSLGVQPQHF.

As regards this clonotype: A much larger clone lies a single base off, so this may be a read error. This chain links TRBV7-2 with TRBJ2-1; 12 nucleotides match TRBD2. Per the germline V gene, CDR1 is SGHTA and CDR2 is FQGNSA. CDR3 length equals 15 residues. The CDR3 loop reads CASSLRTSGANGQFF. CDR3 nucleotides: TGTGCCAGCAGCTTACGGACTAGCGGGGCCAATGGGCAGTTCTTC.

The CDR3 region is CASSLGTTDTQYF. The CDR3 DNA sequence: TGTGCCAGCAGCTTAGGGACCACAGATACGCAGTATTTT. V gene TRBV7-4 combines with J gene TRBJ2-3; unclear D gene. Germline V gives CDR1 SGHVT, CDR2 SQSDAQ. This CDR3 has 13 residues. V was shortened by 1 base and J by 2 bases, with 4 bases between the two germline ends.

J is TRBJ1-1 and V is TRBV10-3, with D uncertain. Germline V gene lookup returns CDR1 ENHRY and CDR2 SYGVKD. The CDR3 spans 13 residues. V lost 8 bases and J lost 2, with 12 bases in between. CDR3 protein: CAILRTPNTEAFF. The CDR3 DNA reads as TGTGCCATCTTAAGAACACCCAACACTGAAGCTTTCTTT.

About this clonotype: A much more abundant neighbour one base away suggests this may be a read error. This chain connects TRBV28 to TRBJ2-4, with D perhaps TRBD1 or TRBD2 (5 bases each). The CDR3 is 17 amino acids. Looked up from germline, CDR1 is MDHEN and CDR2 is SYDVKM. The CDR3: CASSFKGPALAKNIKYF. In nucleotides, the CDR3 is TGTGCCAGCAGTTTTAAGGGACCGGCCTTAGCCAAAAACATTAAGTACTTC.